The TCR beta chain under discussion was sequenced for a study of blood T cell repertoires in COVID-19. Study overall: The cDNA or gDNA used as material had been derived from T cells, B-cell-depleted T cells, or PBMCs.

Authors' analysis steps: Reference gene primer amplification gave nucleated cell count estimates. Generated by immunoSEQ multiplex PCR, the TCRdb table keeps only in-frame clones and is missing some. V and J calls and clone size are given by that table; D and trimming were obtained from the DNA. The repertoire includes about 140,000 clones, over 75% of them detected once, and 35% to 50% sits in the top ten. Concerning this clone: This same CDR3 is encoded by further DNA sequences in the sample.

CDR1 and CDR2 (germline): SGHKS, YYEKEE (reference sequence). Trimming cost V 0 bases and J 1 base, with 11 bases left between them. The CDR3 runs 15 residues. The rearrangement joins TRBV5-5 to TRBJ2-7; D might be TRBD1 (5 bases). The TCR comes from a human donor in a cohort sampled during active COVID-19. Sequenced input: peripheral blood. CDR3 sequence reads: CASSLGPDTSYEQYV. DNA of the CDR3: TGTGCCAGCAGCTTGGGCCCGGACACTTCCTACGAGCAGTACGTC.